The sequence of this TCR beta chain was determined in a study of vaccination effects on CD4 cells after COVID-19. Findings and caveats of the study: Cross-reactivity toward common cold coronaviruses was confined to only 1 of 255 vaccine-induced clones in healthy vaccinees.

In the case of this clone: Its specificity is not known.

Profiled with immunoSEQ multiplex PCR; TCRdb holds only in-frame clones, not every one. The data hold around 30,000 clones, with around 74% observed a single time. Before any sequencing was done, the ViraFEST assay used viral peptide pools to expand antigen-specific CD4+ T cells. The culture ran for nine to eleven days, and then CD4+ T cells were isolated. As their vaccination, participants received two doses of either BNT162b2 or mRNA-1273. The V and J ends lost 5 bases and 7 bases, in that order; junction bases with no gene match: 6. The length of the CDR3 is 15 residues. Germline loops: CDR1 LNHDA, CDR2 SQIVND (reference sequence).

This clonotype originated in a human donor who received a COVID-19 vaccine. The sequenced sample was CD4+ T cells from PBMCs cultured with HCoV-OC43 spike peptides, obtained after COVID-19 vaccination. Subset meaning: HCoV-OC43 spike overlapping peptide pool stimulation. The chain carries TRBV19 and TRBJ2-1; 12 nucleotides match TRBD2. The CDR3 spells CASSPWTSGENEQFF. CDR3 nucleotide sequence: TGTGCCAGTAGTCCGTGGACTAGCGGGGAGAATGAGCAGTTCTTC. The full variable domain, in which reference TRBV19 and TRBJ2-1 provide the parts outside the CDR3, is DGGITQSPKYLFRKEGQNVTLSCEQNLNHDAMYWYRQDPGQGLRLIYYSQIVNDFQKGDIAEGYSVSREKKESFPLTVTSAQKNPTAFYLCASSPWTSGENEQFFGPGTRLTVL.